A single sample is the source of the 32 T cell receptor beta chains below, sequenced in a study of T cells in women clearing cervical HPV infection. Assay used: immunoSEQ multiplex PCR; TCRdb lists only in-frame clones, some missing. This listing includes around 31,000 clones. The sample was blood buffy coat. Receptors originate from a woman aged 18 to 75 with a cervical HPV16 infection that either progressed to CIN3+ or cleared (not recorded which).

Remarks on this clone: The read halts 3 residues ahead of the CDR3 end, with the missing end drawn from the germline J gene. V is TRBV5-1 and J is TRBJ2-5; TRBD1 is a possible D gene (6 bases). The germline V and J ends were trimmed by 2 bases and 0 bases, with 17 bases remaining between them. The CDR3 loop spans 17 amino acids. Looked up from germline, CDR1 is SGHRS and CDR2 is YFSETQ. The DNA read from the CDR3 is TGCGCCAGCAGCTTTAACCGGGACACTGGGGACCAAGAGACC. Translation: CASSFNRDTGDQET. The CDR3 reads in full as CASSFNRDTGDQETQYF.

As regards this clone: At one boundary the junction diverges from the germline segment, which might be a read error. The read comes to an end 3 residues before the CDR3 does, leaving the germline J gene to fill in the end. The chain uses TRBV5-1 and TRBJ1-1; D remains ambiguous. This CDR3 has 16 residues. Germline CDR1 reads SGHRS; CDR2 reads YFSETQ. The CDR3 protein is CASNLVADFGFTEAFF. The CDR3 DNA, read in part, is TGCGCCAGCAACTTGGTCGCGGATTTCGGTTTCACTGAA.

To note about this clone: Germline is not matched at one junction end, which may reflect a read error. Incomplete CDR3 DNA: TGCGCCAGCAGCCCCTTTGGACTAGCGGACACAGATACG. Protein: CASSPFGLADTDT. The whole CDR3 sequence is CASSPFGLADTDTQYF. The chain is built from TRBV4-2 and TRBJ2-3; TRBD2 agrees at 10 bases. From the germline J gene comes the end of the CDR3, since the read stops 3 residues before it. The CDR3 length is 16 residues. The germline gives CDR1 LGHNA, CDR2 YNFKEQ.

With respect to this clone: The read finishes 3 residues shy of the CDR3 end, and the germline J gene is used to complete it. The chain has TRBV20-1 and TRBJ1-2; 9 nucleotides match TRBD1. The CDR3 is made up of 13 amino acids. The V gene's germline CDR1 is DFQATT and CDR2 SNEGSKA (reference sequence). V lost 6 bases and J lost 6; bases outside the gene matches: 8. Incomplete CDR3 DNA: TGCAGTGCAACAGACAGGGGGTCTAATGGC. This codes for CSATDRGSNG. The complete CDR3 protein is CSATDRGSNGYTF.

Worth noting for this clone: The sequenced fragment ends 3 residues before the CDR3 boundary, so the rest is inferred from the germline J gene. The chain couples TRBV5-6 to TRBJ2-7; TRBD1 matches at 8 bases. The CDR3 extends over 15 amino acids. The V and J ends lost 4 bases and 3 bases, in that order; junction bases with no gene match: 9. Looked up from germline, CDR1 is SGHDT and CDR2 is YYEEEE. The sequenced CDR3 bases are TGTGCCAGCAGCCAGTCGGGACAGGCCAACTACGAG. Encoded protein: CASSQSGQANYE. The entire CDR3 is CASSQSGQANYEQYF.

Comment on this clone: The read halts 3 residues ahead of the CDR3 end, with the missing end drawn from the germline J gene. This rearrangement joins TRBV2 to TRBJ2-5, with TRBD1 matching over 8 bases. V gave up 5 bases and J gave up 5 bases; unmatched junction bases: 13. The CDR3 contains 16 residues. Germline CDR1 reads SNHLY; CDR2 reads FYNNEI. CDR3 bases read: TGTGCCAGCAGTACCGGGACAGGATGGAGTGTGGAGACC. This encodes CASSTGTGWSVET. In full, the CDR3 is CASSTGTGWSVETQYF.

As concerns this clone: Coverage ceases 3 residues before the CDR3 finishes, and the germline J gene fills in the end. The chain couples TRBV20-1 to TRBJ1-5; TRBD1 agrees at 10 bases. This CDR3 comprises 15 residues. Looked up from germline, CDR1 is DFQATT and CDR2 is SNEGSKA (reference sequence). With V trimmed by 5 bases and J by 4 bases, 8 bases remained unmatched. CDR3 sequence reads: CSASGTGVTNQPQHF. The CDR3 bases that were read are TGCAGTGCTTCCGGGACAGGGGTAACGAATCAGCCC.

Concerning this clone: The observed sequence ends 3 residues before the CDR3 terminus, with the missing tail filled in from the germline J gene. The V and J genes are TRBV2 and TRBJ1-6; 9 bases agree with TRBD1. V shed 6 bases and J 7 bases; nucleotides not matched to a gene: 4. In germline, CDR1 is SNHLY, CDR2 FYNNEI. The CDR3 is made up of 14 amino acids. Incomplete CDR3 DNA: TGTGCCAGCAGCGTCGACAGGGGGAATTCACCC. The encoded protein is CASSVDRGNSP. The whole CDR3 sequence is CASSVDRGNSPLHF. The complete variable domain, with remaining parts taken from reference TRBV2 and TRBJ1-6, reads EPEVTQTPSHQVTQMGQEVILRCVPISNHLYFYWYRQILGQKVEFLVSFYNNEISEKSEIFDDQFSVERPDGSNFTLKIRSTKLEDSAMYFCASSVDRGNSPLHFGNGTRLTVT.

As regards this clone: The DNA ends 3 residues before the CDR3 does, and the rest of the CDR3 is filled in from the germline J gene. V and J are TRBV7-6 and TRBJ1-1; D possibly corresponds to TRBD1 (5 bases). Between the trimmed V and J ends, which lost 7 bases and 2 bases, there was a span of 11 bases. This CDR3 comprises 13 residues. The germline CDR1 and CDR2 sequences are SGHVS and FNYEAQ. CDR3 DNA, as far as it was read: TGTGCCAGCAACGGGGGAGGAAACACTGAA. As protein: CASNGGGNTE. The full CDR3 protein reads CASNGGGNTEAFF.

As to this clone: The read halts 3 residues ahead of the CDR3 end, with the missing end drawn from the germline J gene. V usage is TRBV6-2 or TRBV6-3 and J usage is TRBJ2-5; 9 bases map to TRBD2. CDR1 MNHEY and CDR2 SVGEGT come from the germline V gene. V was pared by 5 bases and J by 5 bases, with 6 bases of the junction left unmatched. The CDR3 is 14 residues long. The CDR3 DNA, read in part, is TGTGCCAGCAGTAGAGGACTAGCGAGGGAGACC. This translates into CASSRGLARET. The whole CDR3 sequence is CASSRGLARETQYF.

Comments on this clone: The read halts 3 residues ahead of the CDR3 end, with the missing end drawn from the germline J gene. The chain is built from TRBV20-1 and TRBJ2-5; 15 bases map to TRBD2. The CDR3 has 13 amino acids. Germline V gene data show CDR1 as DFQATT and CDR2 as SNEGSKA (reference sequence). Trimming cost V 8 bases and J 6 bases; bases outside gene matches: 4. Partial CDR3 DNA: TGCAGTACGGGACTAGCGGGGGGCCAGACC. It yields the protein CSTGLAGGQT. From start to end, the CDR3 is CSTGLAGGQTQYF.

Comment on this clone: The read ends 3 residues before the CDR3 terminus; that terminus is restored from the germline J gene. The rearrangement links TRBV5-1 to TRBJ1-5; D is ambiguous. The CDR3 runs 15 residues. Germline CDR1 is SGHRS and CDR2 is YFSETQ. V was trimmed by 0 bases and J by 7 bases, leaving 14 bases between them. CDR3 loop: CASSLDGGEVQPQHF. The sequenced CDR3 bases are TGCGCCAGCAGCTTGGACGGCGGGGAGGTCCAGCCC.

For this clone: The read gets to within 3 residues of the CDR3 end, and the germline J gene fills in the rest. The chain uses TRBV2 and TRBJ2-3; TRBD2 aligns across 8 bases. V shed 2 bases and J 6 bases; nucleotides not matched to a gene: 7. The CDR3 runs to 15 residues. Germline V gene sequence: CDR1 SNHLY, CDR2 FYNNEI. The CDR3 spells CASSERTTGGDTQYF. Partial CDR3 DNA: TGTGCCAGCAGTGAACGGACCACGGGGGGGGATACG.

The sequenced part of the CDR3 DNA is TGCAGTGCTAGGGGGGGTCCCAGCACTGAA. This encodes CSARGGPSTE. In full, the CDR3 reads CSARGGPSTEAFF. The gene calls are TRBV20-1 and TRBJ1-1, with a possible D match to TRBD1 (5 bases). The CDR3 end is not reached by the read, which stops 3 residues before it; the germline J gene fills it in. The CDR3 extends over 13 amino acids. Per the germline V gene, CDR1 is DFQATT and CDR2 is SNEGSKA (reference sequence). V was trimmed by 3 bases and J by 4 bases, leaving 12 bases between them.

Concerning this clone: Read data end 3 residues before the CDR3 end; the end is taken from the germline J gene. The chain employs TRBV2 and TRBJ2-7; D is perhaps TRBD1 (6 bases). Germline CDR1 reads SNHLY; CDR2 reads FYNNEI. V gave up 8 bases and J gave up 3 bases, with 14 bases separating them. The CDR3 is 13 amino acids. The CDR3 DNA, read in part, is TGTGCCAGCCGGCTAAAACAGGGCTACGAG. Translating gives CASRLKQGYE. The entire CDR3 sequence reads CASRLKQGYEQYF.

A word on this clone: The DNA ends 3 residues before the CDR3 does, and the rest of the CDR3 is filled in from the germline J gene. The chain joins TRBV5-1 to TRBJ2-5; D may be TRBD1 (5 bases). Trimming took 4 bases from V and 3 from J, leaving 16 bases between them. CDR1 and CDR2 (germline): SGHRS, YFSETQ. This CDR3 has 15 residues. The sequenced part of the CDR3 DNA is TGCGCCAGCAGCGGGGCGGCGTCGTCTGAAGAGACC. As protein: CASSGAASSEET. The entire CDR3 reads CASSGAASSEETQYF. Full variable domain (remainder filled in from reference TRBV5-1 and TRBJ2-5): KAGVTQTPRYLIKTRGQQVTLSCSPISGHRSVSWYQQTPGQGLQFLFEYFSETQRNKGNFPGRFSGRQFSNSRSEMNVSTLELGDSALYLCASSGAASSEETQYFGPGTRLLVL.

In regard to this clone: The read halts 3 residues ahead of the CDR3 end, with the missing end drawn from the germline J gene. The V and J genes are TRBV14 and TRBJ1-2; TRBD1 might be the D (6 bases). The CDR3 is 16 amino acids. Germline V lookup: CDR1 SGHDN, CDR2 FVKESK. V lost 5 bases, J lost 0 bases, and 16 bases lay in between. The CDR3 loop reads CASSSGQLKANYGYTF. The sequenced CDR3 bases are TGTGCCAGCAGCTCCGGACAGTTAAAAGCTAACTATGGC. The variable domain in full, completed from reference TRBV14 and TRBJ1-2, reads EAGVTQFPSHSVIEKGQTVTLRCDPISGHDNLYWYRRVMGKEIKFLLHFVKESKQDESGMPNNRFLAERTGGTYSTLKVQPAELEDSGVYFCASSSGQLKANYGYTFGSGTRLTVV.

A note on this clone: The CDR3 is cut off 3 residues early in the read; its end comes from the germline J gene. The rearrangement links TRBV13 to TRBJ2-5, with 9 bases matching TRBD2. V lost 6 bases to trimming and J lost 4 bases; unmatched junction nucleotides: 3. The V gene's germline CDR1 is PRHDT and CDR2 FYEKMQ (reference sequence). The CDR3 is 13 residues long. The chain's CDR3 is CASRIAGVETQYF. The sequenced part of the CDR3 DNA is TGTGCCAGCAGGATAGCGGGGGTAGAGACC.

The CDR3 here is CASSERDRGSYEQYF. The sequenced part of the CDR3 DNA is TGTGCCAGCAGTGAAAGGGACAGGGGCTCCTACGAG. This chain links TRBV6-1 with TRBJ2-7; TRBD1 matches 10 bases. The read halts 3 residues ahead of the CDR3 end, with the missing end drawn from the germline J gene. Losses at the gene ends were 2 bases for V and 0 bases for J; bases not matched to a gene: 1. The CDR3 extends over 15 amino acids. Looked up from germline, CDR1 is MNHNS and CDR2 is SASEGT.

As for this clone: The read is 3 residues too short to cover the CDR3 end, so that end is filled in from the germline J gene. The chain joins TRBV20-1 to TRBJ2-5; the D gene is possibly TRBD2 (6 bases). Looked up from germline, CDR1 is DFQATT and CDR2 is SNEGSKA (reference sequence). The V gene lost 5 bases and the J gene lost 5 bases, with 9 bases spanning the gap. The CDR3 consists of 11 residues. The CDR3 bases that were read are TGCAGTGCTGGACTACGGGAGACC. Its protein is CSAGLRET. In full, the CDR3 is CSAGLRETQYF.

To note about this clone: The read ends 3 residues shy of where the CDR3 ends; the end is completed using the germline J gene. The gene calls are TRBV7-9 and TRBJ1-1, with a weak D call TRBD1 (5 bases). The CDR3 consists of 15 residues. The V end was cut by 5 bases, the J end by 4 bases, with 17 bases between. Germline V CDR1 and CDR2: SEHNR, FQNEAQ (reference sequence). The sequenced CDR3 bases are TGTGCCAGCAGCGCCGGGAGGGGAGGAGGCACTGAA. Translation gives CASSAGRGGGTE. The full CDR3 protein is CASSAGRGGGTEAFF.

Details on this clone: The CDR3 goes on 3 residues after the read ends, and that part is filled in from the germline J gene. The V gene is TRBV11-1, the J gene TRBJ2-5, with TRBD2 as a possible D gene (6 bases). Trimming removed 3 bases at V and 5 bases at J, with 10 bases between. This CDR3 has 13 amino acids. Germline V gives CDR1 SGHAT, CDR2 FQDESV (reference sequence). Partial CDR3 DNA: TGTGCCAGCAGCTTCGGCGGGGTGGAGACC. Its translation: CASSFGGVET. The full-length CDR3 reads as CASSFGGVETQYF.

A remark on this clone: Read coverage stops 3 residues before the CDR3 terminus; the germline J gene supplies the remainder. V usage is TRBV7-9 and J usage is TRBJ1-1; D gene uncertain. The CDR3 is made up of 12 amino acids. V dropped 2 bases and J dropped 4 bases, with 5 bases sitting between them. Germline CDR1 SEHNR, CDR2 FQNEAQ (reference sequence). CDR3 in amino acids: CASSLRATEAFF. The CDR3 bases that were read are TGTGCCAGCAGCTTAAGGGCCACTGAA. Full variable domain (outside the CDR3, taken from reference TRBV7-9 and TRBJ1-1): DTGVSQNPRHKITKRGQNVTFRCDPISEHNRLYWYRQTLGQGPEFLTYFQNEAQLEKSRLLSDRFSAERPKGSFSTLEIQRTEQGDSAMYLCASSLRATEAFFGQGTRLTVV.

As concerns this clone: The read halts 3 residues ahead of the CDR3 end, with the missing end drawn from the germline J gene. The chain uses TRBV7-3 and TRBJ2-7; D is tentatively TRBD1 or TRBD2 (6 bases each). CDR1 is SGHTA, CDR2 FQGTGA, per germline. The CDR3 covers 14 residues. V lost 3 bases and J 2 bases, leaving 11 bases between the germline ends. The CDR3 region is CASSLGAGPYEQYF. The CDR3 DNA, read in part, is TGTGCCAGCAGCTTGGGGGCGGGACCCTACGAG.

Comment on this clone: The read ends 3 residues before the CDR3 terminus; that terminus is restored from the germline J gene. The V gene is TRBV11-2, the J gene TRBJ1-4, with TRBD1 as a possible D gene (5 bases). Looked up from germline, CDR1 is SGHAT and CDR2 is FQNNGV. Trimming removed 2 bases at V and 8 bases at J, with 12 bases between. This CDR3 contains 14 residues. CDR3 protein: CASSLTGAREKLFF. CDR3 DNA (partial): TGTGCCAGCAGCTTAACTGGGGCGAGAGAAAAA.

About this clone: Coverage ceases 3 residues before the CDR3 finishes, and the germline J gene fills in the end. At the DNA level, this CDR3 is encoded by other sequences in the same sample as well. V is TRBV2 and J is TRBJ2-4; D uncertain. Germline assignment: CDR1 SNHLY and CDR2 FYNNEI. The CDR3 spans 14 residues. V dropped 6 bases and J dropped 7 bases, with 16 bases sitting between them. The CDR3 loop reads CASSVEQEFNIQYF. The CDR3 bases that were read are TGTGCCAGCAGCGTTGAGCAGGAGTTTAACATT.

On this clone itself: One end of the junction does not line up with germline, which may come from a read error. The CDR3 sequence: CATSSGGRTEAFF. CDR3 DNA, as far as it was read: TGCGCCACCAGCTCCGGGGGGCGGACTGAA. The chain carries TRBV4-1 and TRBJ1-1; tentative D call: TRBD1 (6 bases). From the germline J gene comes the end of the CDR3, since the read stops 3 residues before it. Germline values: CDR1 MGHRA, CDR2 YSYEKL. This CDR3 comprises 13 residues.

Of note for this clone: From the germline J gene comes the end of the CDR3, since the read stops 3 residues before it. The chain joins TRBV28 to TRBJ2-7; perhaps TRBD1 as D (6 bases). Germline V gene sequence: CDR1 MDHEN, CDR2 SYDVKM. The length of the CDR3 is 12 residues. V lost 4 bases and J 4 bases, leaving 8 bases between the germline ends. CDR3 DNA, as far as it was read: TGTGCCAGCAGTTCCACAGGGTACGAG. Encoded protein: CASSSTGYE. The whole CDR3 reads CASSSTGYEQYF.

To note about this clone: The sequence runs out 3 residues before the end of the CDR3; the remainder is reconstructed from the germline J gene. The V and J genes are TRBV7-6 and TRBJ1-1, with 8 bases identical to TRBD1. Germline CDR1 SGHVS, CDR2 FNYEAQ. J gave up 3 bases and V 3 bases, and 9 bases lay outside the gene matches. This CDR3 comprises 16 residues. The CDR3 spells CASSFRSGGAYTEAFF. CDR3 DNA, as far as it was read: TGTGCCAGCAGCTTCCGATCAGGGGGCGCATACACTGAA. The complete variable domain, with remaining parts taken from reference TRBV7-6 and TRBJ1-1, reads GAGVSQSPRYKVTKRGQDVALRCDPISGHVSLYWYRQALGQGPEFLTYFNYEAQQDKSGLPNDRFSAERPEGSISTLTIQRTEQRDSAMYRCASSFRSGGAYTEAFFGQGTRLTVV.

For this clone: A read error may account for a junction end that differs from germline. From the germline J gene comes the end of the CDR3, since the read stops 3 residues before it. The chain uses TRBV4-2 and TRBJ1-1, with D perhaps TRBD1 (5 bases). The CDR3 consists of 14 residues. Germline values: CDR1 LGHNA, CDR2 YNFKEQ. This chain's CDR3 is CASSQDDIGAGAFF. CDR3 bases read: TGCGCCAGCAGCCAAGACGACATTGGGGCCGGA.

Comments on this clone: One end of the junction fails to match germline, which may point to a read error. The covered CDR3 bases are TGTGCTAGCAGCCCTGGACAGAGCTCCTACGAG. Protein product: CASSPGQSSYE. The whole CDR3 protein is CASSPGQSSYEQYF. This chain joins TRBV7-7 and TRBJ2-7; possibly TRBD1 for D (6 bases). From the germline J gene comes the end of the CDR3, since the read stops 3 residues before it. The CDR3 spans 14 residues. CDR1 and CDR2 from the germline V gene are SSHAT and FNYEAQ (reference sequence).

With regard to this clone: The read halts 3 residues ahead of the CDR3 end, with the missing end drawn from the germline J gene. The chain carries TRBV7-6 and TRBJ2-1; a weak D match, TRBD1 (6 bases). V was cut by 0 bases and J by 9 bases, with 15 bases left in between. This CDR3 has 15 residues. The germline CDR1 and CDR2 sequences are SGHVS and FNYEAQ. The CDR3 sequence: CASSLAGQRGSEQFF. The covered CDR3 bases are TGTGCCAGCAGCTTAGCCGGACAGCGCGGTTCTGAG. Complete variable domain (other parts from reference TRBV7-6 and TRBJ2-1): GAGVSQSPRYKVTKRGQDVALRCDPISGHVSLYWYRQALGQGPEFLTYFNYEAQQDKSGLPNDRFSAERPEGSISTLTIQRTEQRDSAMYRCASSLAGQRGSEQFFGPGTRLTVL.